This TCR beta chain appears in the sequencing data of a study of post-analysis software for immune sequencing data. Study background: Some patients lacked subtype; others had relapsing-remitting, secondary progressive or progressive-relapsing disease. Findings and limits, study-wide: Roughly 5 TRBV segments occurring more often in patients than controls included TRBV5-6, TRBV5-1 and TRBV20-1.

As for this clonotype: The antigen is undetermined.

Researchers reported that TCR beta cDNA libraries carried unique molecular identifiers. TCRdb re-derived calls from the PCR reads in MiXCR, one entry per CDR3 protein. The profile shows roughly 600,000 distinct CDR3 sequences, 44% of them singletons. V lost 7 bases and J lost 5, with 17 bases in between. The CDR3 is made up of 14 amino acids. CDR1 and CDR2 (germline): MNHEY, SVGAGI. Sequenced sample: blood. The rearrangement joins TRBV6-5 to TRBJ1-1; a possible D gene is TRBD1 (5 bases). This clonotype was obtained from a girl aged 10-17 years with multiple sclerosis. This chain's CDR3 is CASIKRGEGTEAFF. Here the CDR3 DNA reads TGTGCCAGCATTAAAAGGGGAGAGGGAACTGAAGCTTTCTTT.